These 30 T cell receptor beta chains were sequenced from one sample in a study of cytomegalovirus exposure and HLA in healthy donors. In the PCR, 60 Vbeta and 13 Jbeta primers were used. The method was immunoSEQ multiplex PCR; TCRdb's version includes in-frame clones alone and lacks a portion of them. The sample lists 200,000 to 250,000 clones; approximately 82% were seen once. The specimen was PBMCs. These receptors came from a woman between 35 and 50 years old in good health and CMV-seronegative.

The chain couples TRBV7-2 to TRBJ2-3; no firm D call. V dropped 5 bases and J dropped 2 bases, with 11 bases sitting between them. Germline-derived CDR1 and CDR2 are SGHTA and FQGNSA. The CDR3 is 14 amino acids. In DNA form, the CDR3 reads TGTGCCAGCAGCGAACAGACCACCACAGATACGCAGTATTTT. Encoded protein: CASSEQTTTDTQYF.

A note on this clone: This CDR3 is also generated by other DNA sequences in the sample. The CDR3 DNA sequence: TGTGCCAGCAGGGAGGGACTAGTCTCGTCCTACGAGCAGTACTTC. Its translation: CASREGLVSSYEQYF. The V call is TRBV27, the J call TRBJ2-7; TRBD2 aligns across 8 bases. CDR3 size: 15 residues. Germline-derived CDR1 and CDR2 are MNHEY and SMNVEV (reference sequence). V lost 6 bases, J lost 1 base, and 8 bases stayed unmatched.

This clone was counted a few times. The J gene is TRBJ1-1, the V gene TRBV6-6; D is unresolved. There are 13 residues in the CDR3. V was pared by 6 bases and J by 0 bases, with 8 bases between. CDR1 and CDR2 from the germline V gene are MNHNY and SVGAGI (reference sequence). CDR3 loop: CASRRGLNTEAFF. The CDR3 DNA sequence: TGTGCCAGCAGACGAGGATTGAACACTGAAGCTTTCTTT.

This clone was seen a single time. The chain recombines TRBV5-1 with TRBJ1-5; no reliable D call. This CDR3 is built from 17 residues. V dropped 1 base and J dropped 8 bases, with 22 bases sitting between them. Germline values: CDR1 SGHRS, CDR2 YFSETQ. The CDR3, as DNA: TGCGCCAGCAGCTTGTCGGAGTCTTTGGTTACGGAGAAGCCCCAGCATTTT. This sequence encodes CASSLSESLVTEKPQHF.

The chain is built from TRBV7-8 and TRBJ1-4, with 10 bases identical to TRBD1. Germline assignment: CDR1 SGHVS and CDR2 FQNEAQ. V shed 3 bases, J shed 5 bases, and the junction held 0 bases outside the gene matches. CDR3 length: 14 residues. For the CDR3, the DNA is TGTGCCAGCAGCTTGGACAGGGGGAATGAAAAACTGTTTTTT. This encodes CASSLDRGNEKLFF.

The rearrangement uses TRBV5-1 and TRBJ2-7; TRBD1 matches at 7 bases. V lost 5 bases to trimming and J lost 5 bases; unmatched junction nucleotides: 4. Germline CDR1 SGHRS, CDR2 YFSETQ. The CDR3 has 12 amino acids. In DNA, the CDR3 is TGCGCCAGCAGAAGGGGGCTCAACGAGCAGTACTTC. Translating it yields CASRRGLNEQYF. The full variable domain, its missing parts supplied by reference TRBV5-1 and TRBJ2-7, is KAGVTQTPRYLIKTRGQQVTLSCSPISGHRSVSWYQQTPGQGLQFLFEYFSETQRNKGNFPGRFSGRQFSNSRSEMNVSTLELGDSALYLCASRRGLNEQYFGPGTRLTVT.

The chain is built from TRBV4-3 and TRBJ2-1; TRBD2 aligns across 7 bases. The CDR3 extends over 16 amino acids. In germline, CDR1 is LGHNA, CDR2 YSLEER. Trimming removed 3 bases from V and 4 bases from J; junction bases left unmatched: 9. In DNA form, the CDR3 reads TGCGCCAGCAGCCAGAACGGACTAGAAGGGTACAATGAGCAGTTCTTC. Its translation is CASSQNGLEGYNEQFF.

This clone was recorded once. The chain uses TRBV5-1 and TRBJ2-7; the D is unclear. The germline gives CDR1 SGHRS, CDR2 YFSETQ. This CDR3 is 17 amino acids long. V was shortened by 0 bases and J by 3 bases, with 19 bases between the two germline ends. The CDR3 coding sequence is TGCGCCAGCAGCTTGGTTGGCACTAAAGTACCTCACTACGAGCAGTACTTC. Amino acid sequence: CASSLVGTKVPHYEQYF.

V and J are TRBV6-5 and TRBJ1-2; D is possibly TRBD1 (6 bases). This CDR3 is 15 amino acids long. Germline CDR1 is MNHEY and CDR2 is SVGAGI. Between the trimmed V and J ends, which lost 0 bases and 4 bases, there was a span of 12 bases. The CDR3 nucleotides read TGTGCCAGCAGTTACTCGGGGACACTTGGCTATGGCTACACCTTC. Its protein is CASSYSGTLGYGYTF.

This clone was observed once. The CDR3 here is CASSLTGRSGGRLGELFF. CDR3 bases: TGTGCCAGCAGCCTTACCGGACGTTCAGGGGGCCGGCTCGGGGAGCTGTTTTTT. This sequence joins TRBV11-3 and TRBJ2-2; 8 bases agree with TRBD1. V lost 5 bases and J lost 7; bases outside the gene matches: 18. Germline assignment: CDR1 SGHNT and CDR2 YENEEA. The CDR3 has 18 residues.

The V call is TRBV6-1, the J call TRBJ1-1; perhaps TRBD1 as D (6 bases). Looked up from germline, CDR1 is MNHNS and CDR2 is SASEGT. CDR3 size: 14 residues. Trimming cost V 4 bases and J 1 base, with 10 bases left between them. The CDR3 DNA is TGTGCCAGCAGTGGGGGACAACAGAACACTGAAGCTTTCTTT. The encoded protein is CASSGGQQNTEAFF.

The rearrangement links TRBV5-4 to TRBJ1-5; D is ambiguous. The CDR3 extends over 12 amino acids. The V gene lost 2 bases and the J gene lost 6 bases, with 6 bases spanning the gap. Germline V gives CDR1 SGHNT, CDR2 YYREEE (reference sequence). The chain's CDR3 is CASSLPRQPQHF. Here the CDR3 DNA reads TGTGCCAGCAGCTTACCGCGTCAGCCCCAGCATTTT. The full variable domain, with the rest looked up from reference TRBV5-4 and TRBJ1-5, is ETGVTQSPTHLIKTRGQQVTLRCSSQSGHNTVSWYQQALGQGPQFIFQYYREEENGRGNFPPRFSGLQFPNYSSELNVNALELDDSALYLCASSLPRQPQHFGDGTRLSIL.

CDR3 loop: CASSQTGGLEQYF. The CDR3 nucleotides read TGCGCCAGCAGCCAGACAGGGGGGCTCGAGCAGTACTTC. This chain uses TRBV4-1 with TRBJ2-7, with 9 bases identical to TRBD1. The CDR3 extends over 13 amino acids. Germline V CDR1 and CDR2: MGHRA, YSYEKL. Trimming removed 3 bases from V and 6 bases from J; junction bases left unmatched: 3.

This clone was seen more than once but under ten times. This chain connects TRBV5-1 to TRBJ2-3; the D gene is possibly TRBD2 (5 bases). The CDR3 length is 14 residues. Germline V gene lookup returns CDR1 SGHRS and CDR2 YFSETQ. V was clipped by 6 bases and J by 0 bases, with 11 bases between them. In DNA, the CDR3 is TGCGCCAGCACCCGCGGCGGGAGCACAGATACGCAGTATTTT. It encodes CASTRGGSTDTQYF. Variable domain in full (rest from reference TRBV5-1 and TRBJ2-3): KAGVTQTPRYLIKTRGQQVTLSCSPISGHRSVSWYQQTPGQGLQFLFEYFSETQRNKGNFPGRFSGRQFSNSRSEMNVSTLELGDSALYLCASTRGGSTDTQYFGPGTRLTVL.

The chain has TRBV7-6 and TRBJ1-6; 8 bases match TRBD1. CDR3 size: 15 residues. After removal of 1 base from V and 10 bases from J, the junction contained 6 bases not matched to a gene. Germline assignment: CDR1 SGHVS and CDR2 FNYEAQ. CDR3 nucleotide sequence: TGTGCCAGCAGCTTAGGGACAGGGCGTGAATCACCCCTCCACTTT. The encoded protein is CASSLGTGRESPLHF.

The sample holds a few counts of this clone. The chain carries TRBV6-5 and TRBJ2-3, with D maybe TRBD2 (6 bases). Germline CDR1 reads MNHEY; CDR2 reads SVGAGI. The CDR3 spans 13 residues. V was trimmed by 5 bases and J by 4 bases, leaving 10 bases between them. The CDR3 sequence: CASSPPGADTQYF. The DNA of the CDR3 is TGTGCCAGCAGTCCCCCGGGGGCAGATACGCAGTATTTT.

The chain uses TRBV4-3 and TRBJ2-7; 8 bases are a match to TRBD2. Germline-derived CDR1 and CDR2 are LGHNA and YSLEER. The trim removed 0 bases at V and 7 bases at J, leaving 5 bases unmatched. The CDR3 loop spans 14 amino acids. The CDR3 spells CASSQDRGGTEQYF. In DNA, the CDR3 is TGCGCCAGCAGCCAAGATCGCGGGGGGACAGAGCAGTACTTC.

The chain is built from TRBV5-1 and TRBJ2-1; TRBD1 agrees at 8 bases. With 0 bases clipped from V and 9 bases from J, the junction kept 17 bases outside the gene matches. Per the germline V gene, CDR1 is SGHRS and CDR2 is YFSETQ. There are 18 residues in the CDR3. The CDR3 DNA reads as TGCGCCAGCAGCTTGGCCGGGCTTCCAGGGGGCGGAGTGGGTGAGCAGTTCTTC. It codes for CASSLAGLPGGGVGEQFF.

As DNA, the CDR3 is TGCGCCAGCAGCCAACAGGGGAGAACAACTAATGAAAAACTGTTTTTT. The encoded protein is CASSQQGRTTNEKLFF. This chain joins TRBV4-3 and TRBJ1-4, with D perhaps TRBD1 (6 bases). The V end lost 2 bases, the J end lost 0 bases, and 10 bases lay between the germline ends. The germline V gene has CDR1 LGHNA and CDR2 YSLEER. This CDR3 is built from 16 residues.

This clone was observed a few times. The rearrangement links TRBV11-2 to TRBJ2-7; D unresolved. V was cut by 5 bases and J by 4 bases, with 6 bases left in between. Germline-derived CDR1 and CDR2 are SGHAT and FQNNGV. There are 11 residues in the CDR3. The CDR3 protein is CASSIPYEQYF. DNA of the CDR3: TGTGCCAGCAGCATCCCGTACGAGCAGTACTTC.

This clone was counted a few times. The V gene is TRBV6-5, the J gene TRBJ1-1, with 8 nucleotides matching TRBD1. V was pared by 4 bases and J by 6 bases, with 7 bases of the junction left unmatched. This CDR3 region has 14 residues. Germline-derived CDR1 and CDR2 are MNHEY and SVGAGI. CDR3 amino acids: CASSFTGGFAEAFF. The CDR3 region has the DNA TGTGCCAGCAGTTTCACAGGGGGGTTCGCTGAAGCTTTCTTT.

The chain uses TRBV11-2 and TRBJ2-7; D not certain. The germline V gene has CDR1 SGHAT and CDR2 FQNNGV. This CDR3 is 13 amino acids long. The germline V and J ends were trimmed by 5 bases and 5 bases, with 13 bases remaining between them. Here the CDR3 reads CASSIIGANEQYF. CDR3 DNA: TGTGCCAGCAGCATCATCGGTGCCAACGAGCAGTACTTC.

This sequence joins TRBV7-9 and TRBJ2-7; possible D gene TRBD2, 6 bases. Trimming took 4 bases from V and 3 from J, leaving 13 bases between them. The germline CDR1 and CDR2 sequences are SEHNR and FQNEAQ (reference sequence). The length of the CDR3 is 14 residues. DNA for the CDR3: TGTGCCAGCAGCTCCGGGACTGGGTACTACGAGCAGTACTTC. It codes for CASSSGTGYYEQYF.

The chain joins TRBV10-3 to TRBJ1-5, with 8 bases lining up with TRBD1. V lost 0 bases, J lost 1 base, and 5 bases stayed unmatched. This CDR3 has 17 amino acids. Germline CDR1 is ENHRY and CDR2 is SYGVKD. CDR3 nucleotide sequence: TGTGCCATCAGTGAGTCAATCAGGGGGCGCAGCAATCAGCCCCAGCATTTT. Encoded protein: CAISESIRGRSNQPQHF.

For this clone: Other DNA sequences of this sample code for an identical CDR3. The chain recombines TRBV19 with TRBJ1-2; D remains unclear. CDR1 is LNHDA, CDR2 SQIVND, per germline (reference sequence). The ends were cut back, 5 bases at V and 8 bases at J, with 15 bases in the middle. The CDR3 length is 13 residues. The CDR3 protein is CASSLRSGDGYTF. CDR3 sequence (DNA): TGTGCCAGTAGTCTAAGGAGCGGCGACGGCTACACCTTC.

The rearrangement uses TRBV29-1 and TRBJ2-1, with TRBD1 matching 11 bases. Germline assignment: CDR1 SQVTM and CDR2 ANQGSEA. This CDR3 comprises 15 residues. V lost 7 bases and J lost 3; bases outside the gene matches: 8. The CDR3 nucleotides read TGCAGCGCTCAACCGGGACAGGGGGTCTACAATGAGCAGTTCTTC. This translates into CSAQPGQGVYNEQFF.

The gene calls are TRBV5-1 and TRBJ2-3, with 9 positions matching TRBD2. With 4 bases clipped from V and 2 bases from J, the junction kept 11 bases outside the gene matches. The CDR3 totals 17 residues. Germline V lookup: CDR1 SGHRS, CDR2 YFSETQ. The CDR3 sequence is CASSEQVAGAYTDTQYF. CDR3 DNA: TGCGCCAGCAGCGAACAAGTAGCGGGGGCTTACACAGATACGCAGTATTTT.

The chain joins TRBV6-6 to TRBJ2-2; TRBD2 matches 8 bases. This CDR3 comprises 16 residues. Germline V CDR1 and CDR2: MNHNY, SVGAGI (reference sequence). The V segment lost 2 bases and the J segment 6 bases; nucleotides outside the gene matches: 8. CDR3 loop: CASSYLPRGDPGELFF. In DNA form, the CDR3 reads TGTGCCAGCAGTTACCTGCCGCGGGGGGATCCCGGGGAGCTGTTTTTT.

V gene TRBV2 combines with J gene TRBJ2-1; weak D call: TRBD1 (5 bases). Germline CDR1 is SNHLY and CDR2 is FYNNEI. The CDR3 is 14 residues long. Trimming took 6 bases from V and 1 from J, leaving 10 bases between them. CDR3 protein: CASREQASYNEQFF. The DNA for the CDR3 is TGTGCCAGCAGGGAACAGGCGTCCTACAATGAGCAGTTCTTC.

The V call is TRBV6-1, the J call TRBJ1-4, with 8 bases matching TRBD1. Germline CDR1 and CDR2: MNHNS and SASEGT. Trimming at V came to 4 bases and at J to 0 bases, leaving 7 bases not matched to a gene. The CDR3 runs 17 residues. Here the CDR3 reads CASSADRVGSTNEKLFF. CDR3 nucleotide sequence: TGTGCCAGCAGTGCGGACAGGGTTGGTTCAACTAATGAAAAACTGTTTTTT.